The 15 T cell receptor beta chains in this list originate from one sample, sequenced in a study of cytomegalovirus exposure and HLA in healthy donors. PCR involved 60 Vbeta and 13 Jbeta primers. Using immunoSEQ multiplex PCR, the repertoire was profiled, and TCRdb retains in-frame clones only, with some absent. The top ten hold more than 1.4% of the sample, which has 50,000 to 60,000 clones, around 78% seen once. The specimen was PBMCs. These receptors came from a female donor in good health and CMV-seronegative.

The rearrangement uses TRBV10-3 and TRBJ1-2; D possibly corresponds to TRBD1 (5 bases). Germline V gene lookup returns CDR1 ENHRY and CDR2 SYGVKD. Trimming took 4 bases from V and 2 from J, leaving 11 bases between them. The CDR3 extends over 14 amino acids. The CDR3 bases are TGTGCCATCAGTGTAGACAGTTTGAACTATGGCTACACCTTC. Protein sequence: CAISVDSLNYGYTF.

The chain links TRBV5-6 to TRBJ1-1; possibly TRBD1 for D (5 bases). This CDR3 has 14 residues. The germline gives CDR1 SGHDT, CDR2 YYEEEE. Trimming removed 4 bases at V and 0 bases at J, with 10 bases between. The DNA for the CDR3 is TGTGCCAGCAGCCCAGGGATACTGAACACTGAAGCTTTCTTT. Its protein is CASSPGILNTEAFF.

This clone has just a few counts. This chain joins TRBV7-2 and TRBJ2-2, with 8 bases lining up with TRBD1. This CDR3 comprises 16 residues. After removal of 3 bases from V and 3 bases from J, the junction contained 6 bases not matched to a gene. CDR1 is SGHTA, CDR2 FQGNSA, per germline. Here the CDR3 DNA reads TGTGCCAGCAGCTTGAGACAGGGGTCGTACACCGGGGAGCTGTTTTTT. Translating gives CASSLRQGSYTGELFF.

The chain's CDR3 is CAGFREGGEQYF. The DNA of the CDR3 is TGTGCCGGTTTCAGGGAGGGGGGCGAGCAGTACTTC. The V gene is TRBV30, the J gene TRBJ2-5, with TRBD2 as a possible D gene (7 bases). The J call may not be correct, given that the DNA end is closer to TRBJ2-7. Germline CDR1 GTSNPN, CDR2 SVGIG (reference sequence). The CDR3 contains 12 residues.

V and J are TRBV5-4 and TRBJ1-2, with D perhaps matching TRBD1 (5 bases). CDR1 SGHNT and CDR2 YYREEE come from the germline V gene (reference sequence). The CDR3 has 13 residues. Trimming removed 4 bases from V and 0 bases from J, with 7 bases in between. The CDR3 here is CASSLGANYGYTF. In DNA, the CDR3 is TGTGCCAGCAGCCTAGGGGCTAACTATGGCTACACCTTC.

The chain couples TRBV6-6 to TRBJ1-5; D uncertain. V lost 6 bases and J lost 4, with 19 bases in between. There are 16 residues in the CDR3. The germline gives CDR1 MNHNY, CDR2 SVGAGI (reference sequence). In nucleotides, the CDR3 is TGTGCCAGCAGCCCTGGGCTTATCGGTGGTAATCAGCCCCAGCATTTT. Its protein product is CASSPGLIGGNQPQHF.

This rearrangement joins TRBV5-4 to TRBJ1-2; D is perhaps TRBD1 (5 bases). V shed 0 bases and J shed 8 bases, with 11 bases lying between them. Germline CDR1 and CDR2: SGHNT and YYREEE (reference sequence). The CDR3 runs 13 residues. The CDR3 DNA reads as TGTGCCAGCAGCTTGGCCAGACAGTCCGGCTACACCTTC. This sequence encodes CASSLARQSGYTF.

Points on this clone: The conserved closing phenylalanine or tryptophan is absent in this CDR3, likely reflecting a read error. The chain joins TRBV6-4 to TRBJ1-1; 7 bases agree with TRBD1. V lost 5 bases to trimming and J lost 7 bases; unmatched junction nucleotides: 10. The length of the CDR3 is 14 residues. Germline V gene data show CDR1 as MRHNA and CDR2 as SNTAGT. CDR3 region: CASSQTAWDSEAFL. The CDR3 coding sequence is TGTGCCAGCAGTCAAACAGCCTGGGACAGTGAAGCTTTCCTT.

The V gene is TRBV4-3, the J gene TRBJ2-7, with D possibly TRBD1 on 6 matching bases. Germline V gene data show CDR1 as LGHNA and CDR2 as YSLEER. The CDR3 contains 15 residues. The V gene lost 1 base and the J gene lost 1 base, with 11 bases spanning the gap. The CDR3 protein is CASSQGLQGSYEQYF. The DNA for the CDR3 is TGCGCCAGCAGCCAAGGCCTACAGGGATCCTACGAGCAGTACTTC.

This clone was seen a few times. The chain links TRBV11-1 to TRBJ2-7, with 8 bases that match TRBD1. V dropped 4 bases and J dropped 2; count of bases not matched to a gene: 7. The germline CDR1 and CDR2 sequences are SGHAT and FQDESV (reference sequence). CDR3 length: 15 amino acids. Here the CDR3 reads CASSYGQGNAYEQYF. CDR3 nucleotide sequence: TGTGCCAGCAGCTACGGACAGGGAAATGCCTACGAGCAGTACTTC.

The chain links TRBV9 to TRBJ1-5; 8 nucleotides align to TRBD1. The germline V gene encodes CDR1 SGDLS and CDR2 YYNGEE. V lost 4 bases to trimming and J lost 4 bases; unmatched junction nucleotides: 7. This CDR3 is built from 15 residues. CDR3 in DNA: TGTGCCAGCAGCCCGGGCAGGGGGCAAAATCAGCCCCAGCATTTT. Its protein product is CASSPGRGQNQPQHF.

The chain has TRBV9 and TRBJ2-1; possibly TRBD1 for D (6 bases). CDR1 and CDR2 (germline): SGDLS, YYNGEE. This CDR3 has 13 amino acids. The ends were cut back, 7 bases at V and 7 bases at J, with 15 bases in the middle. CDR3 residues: CASSGDVANEQFF. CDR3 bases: TGTGCCAGCTCAGGGGACGTAGCAAATGAGCAGTTCTTC.

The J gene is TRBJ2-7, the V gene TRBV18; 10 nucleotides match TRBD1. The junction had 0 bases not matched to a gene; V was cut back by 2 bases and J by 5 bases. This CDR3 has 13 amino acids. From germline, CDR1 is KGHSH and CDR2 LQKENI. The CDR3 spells CASSPGTGDEQYF. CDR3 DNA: TGTGCCAGCTCACCAGGGACAGGGGACGAGCAGTACTTC.

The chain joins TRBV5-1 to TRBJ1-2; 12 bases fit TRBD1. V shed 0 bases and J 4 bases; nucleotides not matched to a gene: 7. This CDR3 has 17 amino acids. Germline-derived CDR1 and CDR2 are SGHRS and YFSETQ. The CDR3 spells CASSLAGQGAQPYGYTF. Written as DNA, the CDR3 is TGCGCCAGCAGCTTGGCGGGACAGGGGGCGCAACCCTATGGCTACACCTTC.

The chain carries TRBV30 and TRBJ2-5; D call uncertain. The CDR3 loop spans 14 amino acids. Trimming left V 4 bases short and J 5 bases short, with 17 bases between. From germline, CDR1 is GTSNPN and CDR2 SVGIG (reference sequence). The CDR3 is CAWKVDSIGETQYF. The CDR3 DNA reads TGTGCCTGGAAGGTCGACTCGATCGGGGAGACCCAGTACTTC.